The 30 T cell receptor beta chains below all came from one sample that was sequenced in a study of shared clonotypes between healthy human individuals. Sequencing used immunoSEQ multiplex PCR; TCRdb keeps in-frame clones, though not all of them. The sample yields 300,000 or so clones, about 74% seen once. Material for sequencing was memory CD4+ T cells sorted from blood. Specified subset: CD45RA-negative fraction. Receptors originate from a man younger than 40 in good health.

The chain uses TRBV28 and TRBJ1-1; no definite D call. V was pared by 6 bases and J by 0 bases, with 14 bases between. This CDR3 region has 15 residues. The germline CDR1 and CDR2 sequences are MDHEN and SYDVKM. The CDR3 loop is CASRMVPVMNTEAFF. The CDR3 nucleotides are TGTGCCAGCAGGATGGTTCCAGTTATGAACACTGAAGCTTTCTTT.

V usage is TRBV29-1 and J usage is TRBJ2-1, with 10 bases lining up with TRBD2. Per the germline V gene, CDR1 is SQVTM and CDR2 is ANQGSEA. The CDR3 contains 13 residues. The trim removed 3 bases at V and 15 bases at J, leaving 11 bases unmatched. CDR3 bases: TGCAGCGTTGAGGTTCTAGCGGGAGACCCGGGGTTCTTC. It encodes CSVEVLAGDPGFF.

V gene TRBV7-2 combines with J gene TRBJ1-5; D unresolved. The CDR3 contains 13 residues. V shed 4 bases and J shed 5 bases, with 9 bases lying between them. Germline CDR1 and CDR2: SGHTA and FQGNSA. The CDR3 loop is CASSSGPDQPQHF. For the CDR3, the DNA is TGTGCCAGCAGCTCCGGTCCCGATCAGCCCCAGCATTTT.

This clone was detected only a few times. The chain recombines TRBV30 with TRBJ1-5; possibly TRBD1 for D (5 bases). The length of the CDR3 is 14 residues. Trimming cost V 0 bases and J 6 bases, with 12 bases left between them. CDR1 and CDR2 (germline): GTSNPN, SVGIG (reference sequence). CDR3 residues: CAWSVGQHGQPQHF. The CDR3, as DNA: TGTGCCTGGAGTGTGGGGCAGCACGGTCAGCCCCAGCATTTT.

This clone showed up just a few times. The chain links TRBV5-1 to TRBJ2-1; 11 bases are a match to TRBD2. The V segment lost 3 bases and the J segment 4 bases; nucleotides outside the gene matches: 6. Germline-derived CDR1 and CDR2 are SGHRS and YFSETQ. The CDR3 sequence is 16 residues long. The CDR3 bases are TGCGCCAGCAGCTCCCTACTAGCGGGAGCTTACAATGAGCAGTTCTTC. Translation: CASSSLLAGAYNEQFF.

The chain is built from TRBV27 and TRBJ1-1; a possible D gene is TRBD1 (6 bases). The germline V and J ends were trimmed by 5 bases and 6 bases, with 19 bases remaining between them. The CDR3 length is 15 residues. Germline assignment: CDR1 MNHEY and CDR2 SMNVEV (reference sequence). CDR3 sequence (DNA): TGTGCCAGCAGTCCCCCGGGCAGGGGTTCGGCTGAAGCTTTCTTT. This sequence encodes CASSPPGRGSAEAFF.

The V and J genes are TRBV10-2 and TRBJ1-4, with D unclear. CDR1 is WSHSY, CDR2 SAAADI, per germline. Trimming pared 0 bases from V and 8 bases from J, leaving 10 bases between. This CDR3 contains 14 residues. The CDR3 nucleotides are TGCGCCAGCAGTGAGTCGGTATTGGGGGAAAAACTGTTTTTT. Translation: CASSESVLGEKLFF.

The chain links TRBV7-3 to TRBJ2-5; 11 nucleotides line up with TRBD2. The CDR3 has 16 amino acids. Germline V gene lookup returns CDR1 SGHTA and CDR2 FQGTGA. Germline trimming cut 2 bases from V and 0 bases from J; bases unmatched to any gene: 2. DNA for the CDR3: TGTGCCAGCAGCTTAGGACTAGCGGGCAACCAAGAGACCCAGTACTTC. This sequence encodes CASSLGLAGNQETQYF.

This clone has more than one count but fewer than ten. V and J are TRBV29-1 and TRBJ2-6; 11 nucleotides align to TRBD1. This CDR3 is built from 16 residues. Germline V gives CDR1 SQVTM, CDR2 ANQGSEA. The V segment lost 5 bases and the J segment 0 bases; nucleotides outside the gene matches: 3. The CDR3 is CSVRDRGVSGANVLTF. In DNA form, the CDR3 reads TGCAGCGTTAGGGACAGGGGGGTCTCTGGGGCCAACGTCCTGACTTTC.

The J gene is TRBJ1-1, the V gene TRBV7-8, with D perhaps TRBD1 (5 bases). The V end lost 3 bases, the J end lost 11 bases, and 16 bases lay between the germline ends. CDR1 and CDR2 from the germline V gene are SGHVS and FQNEAQ. The CDR3 consists of 13 residues. The chain's CDR3 is CASSFPIWGGAFF. CDR3 DNA sequence: TGTGCCAGCAGCTTCCCCATCTGGGGGGGGGCTTTCTTT.

As to this clone: The sample holds other DNA sequences that translate to the same CDR3. The chain uses TRBV5-1 and TRBJ2-7; 8 bases map to TRBD2. Germline lookup yields CDR1 SGHRS and CDR2 YFSETQ. CDR3 length: 14 amino acids. The V gene end was trimmed by 1 base and the J gene end by 2 bases; junction bases not matched to a gene: 2. The CDR3 region is CASSLSGGPYEQYF. The CDR3 DNA follows: TGCGCCAGCAGCTTGTCGGGGGGGCCCTACGAGCAGTACTTC.

This sequence joins TRBV7-8 and TRBJ1-1, with D maybe TRBD1 (5 bases). CDR3 length equals 14 residues. The V end lost 6 bases, the J end lost 1 base, and 12 bases lay between the germline ends. Germline-derived CDR1 and CDR2 are SGHVS and FQNEAQ. The CDR3 protein is CASRWGRGNTEAFF. CDR3 sequence (DNA): TGTGCCAGCAGGTGGGGACGGGGGAACACTGAAGCTTTCTTT.

The chain employs TRBV6-1 and TRBJ2-7; TRBD2 agrees at 8 bases. Germline V gene lookup returns CDR1 MNHNS and CDR2 SASEGT. This CDR3 is 11 amino acids long. V was clipped by 7 bases and J by 7 bases; unmatched bases: 3. In DNA form, the CDR3 reads TGTGCCAGCAACGTAGCGGGAGAGCAGTACTTC. Translated, it gives CASNVAGEQYF.

J is TRBJ2-3 and V is TRBV5-1; D remains unclear. Germline V gene sequence: CDR1 SGHRS, CDR2 YFSETQ. This CDR3 region has 13 residues. Trimming stripped 4 bases from V and 1 base from J, with 7 bases between. The CDR3, as DNA: TGCGCCAGCAGCCCGCGGCGCACAGATACGCAGTATTTT. This encodes CASSPRRTDTQYF.

This sequence joins TRBV6-5 and TRBJ1-3, with D hard to call. Germline values: CDR1 MNHEY, CDR2 SVGAGI. V was clipped by 2 bases and J by 3 bases, with 11 bases between them. The CDR3 length is 15 residues. CDR3 region: CASSYGANDGNTIYF. The CDR3 DNA sequence: TGTGCCAGCAGTTACGGAGCGAACGATGGAAACACCATATATTTT.

This chain joins TRBV27 and TRBJ1-1, with a weak D call TRBD1 (6 bases). Germline V gene data show CDR1 as MNHEY and CDR2 as SMNVEV (reference sequence). The CDR3 length is 13 residues. Trimming shortened V by 3 bases and J by 7 bases, and 12 bases separated the two germline ends. The CDR3 reads CASSFGGPGEAFF. The CDR3 DNA reads as TGTGCCAGCAGTTTCGGGGGGCCGGGTGAAGCTTTCTTT.

The chain links TRBV29-1 to TRBJ2-4; no clear D. This CDR3 is built from 14 residues. Trimming took off 2 bases at V and 3 bases at J, with 11 bases between the two ends. Germline values: CDR1 SQVTM, CDR2 ANQGSEA. In nucleotides, the CDR3 is TGCAGCGTTGAAAGACCCGGTCTCAAAAACATTCAGTACTTC. Amino acid sequence: CSVERPGLKNIQYF.

The CDR3 reads CASSIGTSGANVLTF. The CDR3 nucleotides read TGTGCCAGCAGTATCGGGACCTCTGGGGCCAACGTCCTGACTTTC. The chain combines TRBV28 with TRBJ2-6; D is tentatively TRBD1 or TRBD2 (5 bases each). V gave up 5 bases and J gave up 0 bases, with 8 bases separating them. The CDR3 contains 15 residues. Germline V gives CDR1 MDHEN, CDR2 SYDVKM. The full variable domain, completed using reference TRBV28 and TRBJ2-6, is DVKVTQSSRYLVKRTGEKVFLECVQDMDHENMFWYRQDPGLGLRLIYFSYDVKMKEKGDIPEGYSVSREKKERFSLILESASTNQTSMYLCASSIGTSGANVLTFGAGSRLTVL.

This clone has just a few counts. The chain joins TRBV7-9 to TRBJ1-4, with 11 bases that match TRBD1. Germline CDR1 is SEHNR and CDR2 is FQNEAQ (reference sequence). Trimming removed 3 bases from V and 7 bases from J; junction bases left unmatched: 1. The CDR3 covers 14 residues. This chain's CDR3 is CASSFGTGGEKLFF. The DNA of the CDR3 is TGTGCCAGCAGCTTCGGGACAGGGGGTGAAAAACTGTTTTTT.

The gene calls are TRBV4-3 and TRBJ2-1; D ambiguous. Germline V gene sequence: CDR1 LGHNA, CDR2 YSLEER. This CDR3 is built from 13 residues. Trimming took off 0 bases at V and 9 bases at J, with 9 bases between the two ends. DNA of the CDR3: TGCGCCAGCAGCCAAGATAGGCTAGTTGAGCAGTTCTTC. Its translation: CASSQDRLVEQFF.

This clone was seen a few times. J is TRBJ2-5 and V is TRBV29-1, with a weak D call TRBD1 (5 bases). This CDR3 is built from 13 residues. CDR1 SQVTM and CDR2 ANQGSEA come from the germline V gene. Trimming took 3 bases from V and 5 from J, leaving 13 bases between them. CDR3: CSVDRGSLETQYF. CDR3 coding DNA: TGCAGCGTTGATAGGGGTAGTTTGGAGACCCAGTACTTC.

The V gene is TRBV6-1, the J gene TRBJ1-1; TRBD1 is a possible D gene (5 bases). The V end was cut by 7 bases, the J end by 10 bases, with 16 bases between. The CDR3 totals 12 residues. Germline-derived CDR1 and CDR2 are MNHNS and SASEGT. CDR3 region: CASTGWGAGAFF. The DNA of the CDR3 is TGTGCCAGCACCGGTTGGGGCGCGGGAGCTTTCTTT.

The gene calls are TRBV28 and TRBJ1-1; D gene unclear. Trimming cost V 6 bases and J 9 bases, with 11 bases left between them. CDR1 is MDHEN and CDR2 is SYDVKM in the germline V gene. The CDR3 sequence is 11 residues long. CDR3 bases: TGTGCCAGCAGCTCCGTGGGGAAAGCTTTCTTT. Amino acids: CASSSVGKAFF.

The rearrangement joins TRBV7-2 to TRBJ1-1, with D unclear. V was pared by 2 bases and J by 0 bases, with 4 bases between. Looked up from germline, CDR1 is SGHTA and CDR2 is FQGNSA. The CDR3 loop spans 13 amino acids. In DNA form, the CDR3 reads TGTGCCAGCAGCTTATGGATGAACACTGAAGCTTTCTTT. This translates into CASSLWMNTEAFF.

The chain joins TRBV29-1 to TRBJ2-7; 10 bases are shared with TRBD1. The CDR3 extends over 14 amino acids. Germline CDR1 reads SQVTM; CDR2 reads ANQGSEA. After removal of 5 bases from V and 6 bases from J, the junction contained 10 bases not matched to a gene. The CDR3 region has the DNA TGCAGCGTTCAGCCCCGGGACAGGGGCTTCGAGCAGTACTTC. Protein sequence: CSVQPRDRGFEQYF.

This clone was found a few times. The V and J genes are TRBV2 and TRBJ1-1; possible D gene TRBD1, 5 bases. Germline V lookup: CDR1 SNHLY, CDR2 FYNNEI. Trimming took off 4 bases at V and 0 bases at J, with 6 bases between the two ends. CDR3 size: 13 residues. The CDR3 protein is CASSGQMNTEAFF. As DNA, the CDR3 is TGTGCCAGCAGTGGACAGATGAACACTGAAGCTTTCTTT.

The chain employs TRBV6-1 and TRBJ2-6; the D is unclear. CDR1 and CDR2 from the germline V gene are MNHNS and SASEGT. The V end was cut by 4 bases, the J end by 5 bases, with 21 bases between. The CDR3 loop spans 18 amino acids. The CDR3 region is CASSADRGGKSRANVLTF. In nucleotides, the CDR3 is TGTGCCAGCAGTGCTGACCGAGGTGGGAAAAGTCGGGCCAACGTCCTGACTTTC.

This sequence joins TRBV7-8 and TRBJ2-5; unclear D gene. The CDR3 runs 16 residues. Germline V gives CDR1 SGHVS, CDR2 FQNEAQ. V was trimmed by 2 bases and J by 1 base, leaving 14 bases between them. The CDR3 here is CASSLRRVRIQETQYF. The CDR3, as DNA: TGTGCCAGCAGCTTAAGGCGTGTCAGGATCCAAGAGACCCAGTACTTC.

This clone showed up just a few times. This sequence joins TRBV28 and TRBJ1-2, with unresolved D. Germline V gives CDR1 MDHEN, CDR2 SYDVKM. Trimming stripped 2 bases from V and 8 bases from J, with 15 bases between. The CDR3 runs 14 residues. Written as DNA, the CDR3 is TGTGCCAGCAGTTTAGGCGAGGGTTGGCGGGGCTACACCTTC. This gives the protein CASSLGEGWRGYTF.

The chain couples TRBV28 to TRBJ2-7; a possible D gene is TRBD2 (6 bases). This CDR3 region has 14 residues. V gave up 5 bases and J gave up 2 bases, with 13 bases separating them. Germline assignment: CDR1 MDHEN and CDR2 SYDVKM. The DNA for the CDR3 is TGTGCCAGCAGTCACGGGACTTTAACCTACGAGCAGTACTTC. Translated, it gives CASSHGTLTYEQYF.